The sequence of this T cell receptor beta chain was determined in a study of shared clonotypes between healthy human individuals. TCRdb's copy holds only in-frame clones and misses some; the assay was immunoSEQ multiplex PCR. The sample has about 2.4 million clones, under 95% seen once. Findings of the study overall: In contrast to clonotypes shared by all four donors, non-shared clonotypes had lower generation probabilities. Naive subsets generally had larger estimated richness than memory subsets.

About this clone: Antigen unknown.

Every donor, a Caucasian adult, lived in Nashville, Tennessee. Splitting of CD4+ cells produced CD45RA+ naive and CD45RA-negative memory subsets. The sample comprised naive CD4+ T cells from PBMCs. Subset described: CD45RA+ positively selected. The origin of this receptor is a man aged 18 to 35 in good health. Some clones in this sample may be carry-over from other donors' samples.

The CDR3 DNA reads as TGCGCCAGCAGCCAAGATTGGGAGGGGGCGAGCTACTACCCTGAAAAACTGTTTTTT. Protein: CASSQDWEGASYYPEKLFF. The rearrangement links TRBV4-3 to TRBJ1-4, with 7 bases fitting TRBD1. This CDR3 contains 19 residues. The V gene end was trimmed by 0 bases and the J gene end by 7 bases; junction bases not matched to a gene: 17. CDR1 and CDR2 from the germline V gene are LGHNA and YSLEER.